This entry describes one T cell receptor beta chain. The germline gene is not matched at one end of the junction; a read error may be the cause. The sort gate was single viable CD3+CD4+CD8-CD45RO+ cells for memory CD4+ T cells. This sample stems from a study of memory CD4+ T cells and cytomegalovirus serostatus. Study as a whole: Healthy Belgian adult donors included nine or ten CMV-positive and more than 20 CMV-negative people.

Some clones are missing from TCRdb's copy, which holds only in-frame ones; the method was immunoSEQ multiplex PCR. The data show 50,000 to 65,000 clones, about four fifths seen once. The germline V gene has CDR1 LNHDA and CDR2 SQIVND (reference sequence). This CDR3 spans 15 amino acids. The rearrangement uses TRBV19 and TRBJ2-1; 11 bases map to TRBD1. The receptor comes from an adult in good health and CMV-seropositive. The sample taken for sequencing was memory CD4+ T cells from blood. The CDR3 DNA sequence: TGTGCCAGTAGGATAGGACAGGGGGCGAAGAATGAGCAGTTCTTC. This encodes CASRIGQGAKNEQFF.